This TCR beta chain is from a study of vaccination and CD4 T cells after COVID-19. Scientists ran DNA taken from cultured CD4+ T cells through the Oncomine TCR Beta short-read assay for sequencing. TCRdb called the PCR reads again in MiXCR, with one record for every CDR3 protein. The table records about 18,000 distinct CDR3 sequences, over 45% of them present only once. Indicated treatment: roughly ten-day PBMC culture with coronavirus spike peptide pools or control peptides (ViraFEST assay). Concerning this clonotype itself: No antigen is known for it.

The starting material was CD4+ T cells from blood, cultured in vitro, obtained before SARS-CoV-2 vaccination. The receptor's source is a human donor who had recovered from COVID-19.

CDR3 protein: CASSLGPMRGDTEAFF. The CDR3 region has the DNA TGTGCCAGCAGTTTGGGACCTATGAGAGGGGACACTGAAGCTTTCTTT. The rearrangement uses TRBV27 and TRBJ1-1; possibly TRBD1 for D (5 bases). Germline V gene sequence: CDR1 MNHEY, CDR2 SMNVEV (reference sequence). The V and J ends lost 3 bases and 3 bases respectively, with 17 bases between them. The length of the CDR3 is 16 residues.